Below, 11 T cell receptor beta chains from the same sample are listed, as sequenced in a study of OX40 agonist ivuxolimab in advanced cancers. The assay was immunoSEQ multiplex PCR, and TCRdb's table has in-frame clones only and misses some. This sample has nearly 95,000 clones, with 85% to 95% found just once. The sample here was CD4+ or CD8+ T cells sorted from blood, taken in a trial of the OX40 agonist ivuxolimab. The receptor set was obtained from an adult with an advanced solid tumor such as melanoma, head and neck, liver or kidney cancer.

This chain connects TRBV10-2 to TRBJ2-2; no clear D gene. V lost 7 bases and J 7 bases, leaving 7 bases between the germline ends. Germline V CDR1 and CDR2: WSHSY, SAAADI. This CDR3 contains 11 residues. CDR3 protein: CASKVNGELFF. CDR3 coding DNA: TGCGCCAGCAAGGTTAACGGGGAGCTGTTTTTT.

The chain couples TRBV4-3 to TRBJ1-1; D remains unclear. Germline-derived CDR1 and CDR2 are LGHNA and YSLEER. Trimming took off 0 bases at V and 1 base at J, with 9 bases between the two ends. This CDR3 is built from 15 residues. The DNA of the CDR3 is TGCGCCAGCAGCCAAGATCATAGGCCGAACACTGAAGCTTTCTTT. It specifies CASSQDHRPNTEAFF.

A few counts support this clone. For the CDR3, the DNA is TGTGCCAGCAGTTCACAGGTGGCTCAGCCCCAGCATTTT. Protein sequence: CASSSQVAQPQHF. The chain employs TRBV27 and TRBJ1-5; maybe TRBD1 (5 bases). Germline values: CDR1 MNHEY, CDR2 SMNVEV (reference sequence). The length of the CDR3 is 13 residues. V was trimmed by 4 bases and J by 6 bases, leaving 10 bases between them.

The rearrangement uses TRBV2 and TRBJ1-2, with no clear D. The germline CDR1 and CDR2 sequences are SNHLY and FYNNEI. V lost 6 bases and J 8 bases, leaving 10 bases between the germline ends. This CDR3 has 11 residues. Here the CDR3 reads CASRGGKGYTF. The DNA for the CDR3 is TGTGCCAGCAGGGGCGGGAAAGGCTACACCTTC.

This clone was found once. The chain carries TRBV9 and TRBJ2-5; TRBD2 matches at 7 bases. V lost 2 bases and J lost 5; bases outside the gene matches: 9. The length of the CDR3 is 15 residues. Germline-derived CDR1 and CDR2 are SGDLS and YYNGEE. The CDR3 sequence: CASSVGEGTLETQYF. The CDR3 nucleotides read TGTGCCAGCAGCGTGGGGGAGGGGACGTTGGAGACCCAGTACTTC.

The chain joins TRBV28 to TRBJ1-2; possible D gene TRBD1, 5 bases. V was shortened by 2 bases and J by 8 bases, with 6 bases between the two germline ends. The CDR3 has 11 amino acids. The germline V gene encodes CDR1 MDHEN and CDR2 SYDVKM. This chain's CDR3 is CASSLGTGYTF. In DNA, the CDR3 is TGTGCCAGCAGTTTAGGGACCGGCTACACCTTC.

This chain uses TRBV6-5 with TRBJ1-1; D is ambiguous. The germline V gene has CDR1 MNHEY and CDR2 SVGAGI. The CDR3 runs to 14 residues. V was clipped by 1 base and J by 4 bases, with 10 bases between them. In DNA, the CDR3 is TGTGCCAGCAGTTACTATGGGGAAGGCACTGAAGCTTTCTTT. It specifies CASSYYGEGTEAFF.

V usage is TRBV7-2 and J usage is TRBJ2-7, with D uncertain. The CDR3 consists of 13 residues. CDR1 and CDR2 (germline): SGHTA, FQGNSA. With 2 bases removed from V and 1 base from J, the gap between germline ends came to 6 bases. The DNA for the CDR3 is TGTGCCAGCAGCTTATTTTTGTCCTACGAGCAGTACTTC. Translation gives CASSLFLSYEQYF.

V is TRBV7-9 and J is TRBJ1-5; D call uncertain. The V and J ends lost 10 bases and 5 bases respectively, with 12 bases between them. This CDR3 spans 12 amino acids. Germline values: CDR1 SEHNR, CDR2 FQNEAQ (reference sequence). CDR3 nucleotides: TGTGCCACCCTCAAAAAATATCAGCCCCAGCATTTT. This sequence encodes CATLKKYQPQHF. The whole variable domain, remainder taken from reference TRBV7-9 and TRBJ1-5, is DTGVSQNPRHKITKRGQNVTFRCDPISEHNRLYWYRQTLGQGPEFLTYFQNEAQLEKSRLLSDRFSAERPKGSFSTLEIQRTEQGDSAMYLCATLKKYQPQHFGDGTRLSIL.

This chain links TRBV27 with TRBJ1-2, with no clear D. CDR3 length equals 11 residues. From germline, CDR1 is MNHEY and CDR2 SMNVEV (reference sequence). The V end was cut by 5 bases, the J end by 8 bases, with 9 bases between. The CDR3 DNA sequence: TGTGCCAGCAGTGGATCGACAGGCTACACCTTC. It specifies CASSGSTGYTF.

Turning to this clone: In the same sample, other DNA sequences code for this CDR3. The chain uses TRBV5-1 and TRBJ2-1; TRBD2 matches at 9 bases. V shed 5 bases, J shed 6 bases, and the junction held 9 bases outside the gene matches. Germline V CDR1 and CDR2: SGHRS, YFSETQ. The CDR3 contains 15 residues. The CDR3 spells CASSSGTSWGNEQFF. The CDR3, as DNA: TGCGCCAGCAGTTCCGGGACTAGCTGGGGCAATGAGCAGTTCTTC.